This passage covers 21 T cell receptor beta chains from one sample sequenced in a study of T cell repertoires in cytomegalovirus infection. TCRdb passed the reads through MiXCR, listing each CDR3 protein once. The sample lists fewer than 700,000 distinct CDR3 sequences, 20% to 25% occurring once. Sample: CD8+ T cells from PBMCs. The receptors were gathered from a human donor in good health (CMV status not recorded). Some clones in this sample may be carry-over from other donors' samples.

The chain links TRBV6-2 or TRBV6-3 to TRBJ2-7, with a tentative D call TRBD2 (5 bases). This CDR3 has 14 amino acids. Trimming cost V 6 bases and J 1 base, with 13 bases left between them. In germline, CDR1 is MNHEY, CDR2 SVGEGT. The CDR3 DNA reads as TGTGCCAGCAGCTCACCGGGGTTTTCCTACGAGCAGTACGTC. This codes for CASSSPGFSYEQYV.

The chain recombines TRBV2 with TRBJ2-6; the match to TRBD1 covers 12 bases. CDR1 is SNHLY, CDR2 FYNNEI, per germline. The CDR3 extends over 20 amino acids. The V gene end was trimmed by 2 bases and the J gene end by 4 bases; junction bases not matched to a gene: 12. CDR3 bases: TGTGCCAGCAGTGAATTTCGTAGGGGACAGGGGGCTTCGGGGGCCAACGTCCTGACTTTC. Its translation: CASSEFRRGQGASGANVLTF.

In this sample, this clonotype turned up a few times. The rearrangement links TRBV19 to TRBJ2-1, with TRBD2 matching over 8 bases. Germline V gene data show CDR1 as LNHDA and CDR2 as SQIVND (reference sequence). The CDR3 runs 17 residues. V was pared by 2 bases and J by 0 bases, with 6 bases of the junction left unmatched. CDR3: CASSIRPGGVSYNEQFF. Here the CDR3 DNA reads TGTGCCAGTAGTATACGGCCGGGGGGGGTCTCCTACAATGAGCAGTTCTTC.

This clonotype has at least ten counts. This rearrangement joins TRBV7-9 to TRBJ2-4; D remains unclear. This CDR3 has 8 amino acids. CDR1 and CDR2 (germline): SEHNR, FQNEAQ (reference sequence). The CDR3 nucleotides are TGTGCTCTAGATATTCAGTACTTC. It specifies CALDIQYF.

This chain links TRBV12-3 or TRBV12-4 with TRBJ2-7, with 13 bases lining up with TRBD2. CDR3 size: 15 residues. V trimming: 6 bases; J trimming: 0 bases; junction bases outside the gene matches: 2. CDR3 in amino acids: CASRGLAGSSYEQYF. As DNA, the CDR3 is TGTGCCAGCAGGGGACTAGCGGGGAGCTCCTACGAGCAGTACTTC.

This clonotype was detected only a few times. The chain combines TRBV29-1 with TRBJ2-1, with D possibly TRBD2 on 5 matching bases. V was pared by 3 bases and J by 0 bases, with 6 bases between. Looked up from germline, CDR1 is SQVTM and CDR2 is ANQGSEA. This CDR3 is 13 amino acids long. This CDR3 reads CSVEGSSYNEQFF. CDR3 DNA: TGCAGCGTTGAGGGGAGCTCCTACAATGAGCAGTTCTTC.

The chain combines TRBV11-2 with TRBJ2-1; possibly TRBD1 or TRBD2 for D (5 bases each). The CDR3 has 12 amino acids. Looked up from germline, CDR1 is SGHAT and CDR2 is FQNNGV. V was cut by 3 bases and J by 9 bases, with 9 bases left in between. In nucleotides, the CDR3 is TGTGCCAGCAGCTTTACGGGGCTTGAGCAGTTCTTC. It is translated as CASSFTGLEQFF.

In its sample, this clonotype was seen many times. This chain links TRBV7-8 with TRBJ2-1, with TRBD2 matching over 9 bases. Losses at the gene ends were 5 bases for V and 2 bases for J; bases not matched to a gene: 10. The germline V gene encodes CDR1 SGHVS and CDR2 FQNEAQ. The CDR3 length is 17 residues. CDR3 in amino acids: CASSPQLAGAPYNEQFF. The DNA for the CDR3 is TGTGCCAGCAGCCCGCAATTAGCGGGGGCCCCCTACAATGAGCAGTTCTTC.

This clonotype has a handful of counts. The J gene is TRBJ2-6, the V gene TRBV2, with a possible D match to TRBD1 (5 bases). Germline CDR1 and CDR2: SNHLY and FYNNEI. The CDR3 is 14 amino acids. V dropped 3 bases and J dropped 12 bases, with 15 bases sitting between them. CDR3 residues: CASSDDTGRRVLTF. The DNA for the CDR3 is TGTGCCAGCAGTGACGACACAGGCCGCCGCGTCCTGACTTTC.

The sample holds many counts of this clonotype. The chain links TRBV7-6 to TRBJ1-1; 8 bases line up with TRBD1. The length of the CDR3 is 15 residues. CDR1 SGHVS and CDR2 FNYEAQ come from the germline V gene. V trimming: 2 bases; J trimming: 5 bases; junction bases outside the gene matches: 7. Here the CDR3 DNA reads TGTGCCAGCAGCTTAACGACAGGGGTGGGGACTGAAGCTTTCTTT. Protein product: CASSLTTGVGTEAFF.

J is TRBJ1-1 and V is TRBV4-3, with D tentatively TRBD1 (6 bases). CDR1 and CDR2 from the germline V gene are LGHNA and YSLEER. The CDR3 spans 15 residues. V was pared by 0 bases and J by 0 bases, with 8 bases between. The CDR3 is CASSQDRGVNTEAFF. The CDR3 DNA is TGCGCCAGCAGCCAAGACAGGGGAGTGAACACTGAAGCTTTCTTT.

The chain employs TRBV3-1 and TRBJ2-2; no reliable D call. CDR1 LGHDT and CDR2 YNNKEL come from the germline V gene (reference sequence). The ends were cut back, 0 bases at V and 0 bases at J, with 8 bases in the middle. The CDR3 consists of 16 residues. This CDR3 reads CASSQDGIANTGELFF. CDR3 nucleotides: TGTGCCAGCAGCCAAGATGGGATAGCGAACACCGGGGAGCTGTTTTTT.

This clonotype showed up many times. The chain joins TRBV7-2 to TRBJ2-5, with 9 bases identical to TRBD2. Trimming cost V 1 base and J 5 bases; bases outside gene matches: 5. This CDR3 has 15 amino acids. Germline CDR1 reads SGHTA; CDR2 reads FQGNSA. The CDR3 region has the DNA TGTGCCAGCAGCTTAGGAGCGGGGGGCGAGGAGACCCAGTACTTC. Translation gives CASSLGAGGEETQYF. The full variable domain, with the rest looked up from reference TRBV7-2 and TRBJ2-5, is GAGVSQSPSNKVTEKGKDVELRCDPISGHTALYWYRQSLGQGLEFLIYFQGNSAPDKSGLPSDRFSAERTGGSVSTLTIQRTQQEDSAVYLCASSLGAGGEETQYFGPGTRLLVL.

This clonotype was detected many times. The junction departs from germline at one end; a sequencing error may be responsible. DNA of the CDR3: TGTGCTAGCAGCCTGAGGGACTTCAACACCGGGGAGCTGTTTTTT. Residues: CASSLRDFNTGELFF. V and J are TRBV7-7 and TRBJ2-2; D might be TRBD2 (6 bases). Germline V gives CDR1 SSHAT, CDR2 FNYEAQ (reference sequence). This CDR3 has 15 residues.

The chain has TRBV7-9 and TRBJ1-5, with 7 bases fitting TRBD1. Germline values: CDR1 SEHNR, CDR2 FQNEAQ (reference sequence). J was trimmed by 5 bases and V by 5 bases; bases with no gene match: 9. The CDR3 runs to 15 residues. The CDR3, as DNA: TGTGCCAGCAGCCCTGGGGACAGTTCGGATCAGCCCCAGCATTTT. It encodes CASSPGDSSDQPQHF. Full variable domain (remainder filled in from reference TRBV7-9 and TRBJ1-5): DTGVSQNPRHKITKRGQNVTFRCDPISEHNRLYWYRQTLGQGPEFLTYFQNEAQLEKSRLLSDRFSAERPKGSFSTLEIQRTEQGDSAMYLCASSPGDSSDQPQHFGDGTRLSIL.

This clonotype appeared a few times. The V gene is TRBV20-1, the J gene TRBJ1-1, with no clear D. The CDR3 runs to 12 residues. Between the trimmed V and J ends, which lost 6 bases and 6 bases, there was a span of 14 bases. Germline lookup yields CDR1 DFQATT and CDR2 SNEGSKA (reference sequence). The CDR3 DNA follows: TGCAGTGCCTTGGGCTTCGGGGCTGAAGCTTTCTTT. Its protein is CSALGFGAEAFF.

The CDR3 protein is CASSPDPESDTFYLRHF. The CDR3 nucleotides are TGTGCCAGCAGTCCTGATCCTGAATCCGACACATTCTACCTGCGGCATTTT. The chain uses TRBV28 and TRBJ1-5; no clear D gene. V lost 5 bases, J lost 15 bases, and 32 bases lay in between. The CDR3 sequence is 17 residues long. The germline V gene encodes CDR1 MDHEN and CDR2 SYDVKM.

V usage is TRBV20-1 and J usage is TRBJ2-1; D is ambiguous. This CDR3 region has 15 residues. The germline gives CDR1 DFQATT, CDR2 SNEGSKA (reference sequence). Trimming took off 3 bases at V and 1 base at J, with 13 bases between the two ends. The CDR3 loop reads CSASFGDGSYNEQFF. The CDR3 nucleotides read TGCAGTGCTAGCTTCGGCGACGGTTCCTACAATGAGCAGTTCTTC.

The rearrangement uses TRBV28 and TRBJ2-5; 14 nucleotides align to TRBD2. Germline lookup yields CDR1 MDHEN and CDR2 SYDVKM. The V gene end was trimmed by 5 bases and the J gene end by 5 bases; junction bases not matched to a gene: 4. The CDR3 sequence is 15 residues long. CDR3 in amino acids: CASSGTSGGRETQYF. CDR3 sequence (DNA): TGTGCCAGCAGTGGGACTAGCGGGGGTCGGGAGACCCAGTACTTC.

In this sample, this clonotype turned up many times. The chain uses TRBV7-9 and TRBJ2-3, with unresolved D. Germline V CDR1 and CDR2: SEHNR, FQNEAQ (reference sequence). The V gene lost 4 bases and the J gene lost 6 bases, with 11 bases spanning the gap. The CDR3 runs 13 residues. CDR3 sequence reads: CASSSLPEDTQYF. CDR3 DNA: TGTGCCAGCAGCTCGCTGCCGGAGGATACGCAGTATTTT. Variable domain in full (rest from reference TRBV7-9 and TRBJ2-3): DTGVSQNPRHKITKRGQNVTFRCDPISEHNRLYWYRQTLGQGPEFLTYFQNEAQLEKSRLLSDRFSAERPKGSFSTLEIQRTEQGDSAMYLCASSSLPEDTQYFGPGTRLTVL.

Many counts were recorded for this clonotype. This sequence joins TRBV12-3 or TRBV12-4 and TRBJ2-7; D gene unclear. V dropped 5 bases and J dropped 5 bases, with 10 bases sitting between them. The CDR3 has 12 amino acids. The CDR3 DNA reads TGTGCCAGCAGTCTCGGACGGCACGAGCAGTACTTC. Residues: CASSLGRHEQYF.